The 2 T cell receptor beta chains below were found in one sample sequenced in a study of response to subunit inactivated influenza vaccine. MiXCR, applied by TCRdb to the RT-PCR reads, yields one record per CDR3 protein. Of about 570,000 distinct CDR3 sequences listed, 11% are singletons. These sequences were also reported in another study, on T cells expressing NK-cell markers. As reported in that work: The authors made TCR beta cDNA libraries by 5'RACE template switching. This switching added a universal primer site and UMIs.

The starting material was PBMCs from blood, obtained on the day of vaccination. These receptors all come from a man between 50 and 59 years old who received an inactivated influenza vaccine.

This clonotype has only a few counts. This chain uses TRBV5-1 with TRBJ2-7, with 8 bases identical to TRBD2. CDR1 SGHRS and CDR2 YFSETQ come from the germline V gene. This CDR3 is 15 amino acids long. Trimming cost V 4 bases and J 2 bases; bases outside gene matches: 8. The CDR3 DNA sequence: TGCGCCAGCAGCCCCCGGGGGGGCACGACCTACGAGCAGTACTTC. Amino acid sequence: CASSPRGGTTYEQYF.

This rearrangement joins TRBV7-6 to TRBJ1-6; a weak D match, TRBD1 (6 bases). The germline V gene has CDR1 SGHVS and CDR2 FNYEAQ. Trimming took off 5 bases at V and 7 bases at J, with 12 bases between the two ends. The CDR3 is 14 residues long. Here the CDR3 DNA reads TGTGCCAGCAGCACAGGGTCCGGGAATTCACCCCTCCACTTT. This codes for CASSTGSGNSPLHF.